This TCR beta chain stems from a study of cytomegalovirus exposure and HLA in healthy donors. Study-level background: Around 77 million unique TCRs from HLA-typed donors made up an early data release.

Findings and limits, study-wide: Among the sequence variants, a highly shared cluster was likely an artifact of sequencing.

The PCR had 60 Vbeta and 13 Jbeta primers. Libraries were prepared by immunoSEQ multiplex PCR; TCRdb keeps only in-frame clonotypes and omits some of them. The sample has fewer than 150,000 clones, 82% seen once. On this clone: What it binds is unknown.

The germline gives CDR1 SGHTA, CDR2 FQGTGA. This CDR3 is built from 16 residues. Trimming pared 1 base from V and 1 base from J, leaving 10 bases between. Sequencing used PBMCs. The chain recombines TRBV7-3 with TRBJ2-2; a weak D match, TRBD1 (5 bases). The clonotype comes from a male donor in good health and CMV-seronegative. The CDR3: CASSLMRTLNTGELFF. CDR3 coding DNA: TGTGCCAGCAGCTTAATGCGGACATTGAACACCGGGGAGCTGTTTTTT.